Listed here is a single T cell receptor (beta chain). Antigen unknown. These data originate in a study of T cell responses to AZD1222 COVID-19 vaccine. Study background: Second doses at about 4 or about 12 weeks were pooled.

Study findings and constraints: AZD1222 recipients seropositive at baseline numbered only six or seven. Researchers took repertoire samples only after the peak T cell response had come. Regions 160-218 and 743-854 held dominance among vaccine-associated CD4 TCRs, which spanned spike.

The V and J ends lost 3 bases and 7 bases, in that order; junction bases with no gene match: 6. This CDR3 is built from 15 residues. CDR1 and CDR2 (germline): MNHEY, SMNVEV (reference sequence). Profiling relied on immunoSEQ multiplex PCR, and the TCRdb table lists in-frame clones only, not all of them. The table has 150,000 to 200,000 clones, almost 95% seen once. The rearrangement links TRBV27 to TRBJ1-6; TRBD1 matches at 7 bases. The sample consisted of peripheral blood, taken on day 0 of AZD1222 vaccination. The sequence was obtained from an adult in good health. CDR3 DNA sequence: TGTGCCAGCAGTTTCGGGACAGCCTTAAATTCACCCCTCCACTTT. It is translated as CASSFGTALNSPLHF.